This T cell receptor (beta chain) was recovered during a study of CD8 T cells in ankylosing spondylitis. Trimming shortened V by 0 bases and J by 7 bases, and 16 bases separated the two germline ends. CDR1 is LNHDA and CDR2 is SQIVND in the germline V gene (reference sequence). The CDR3 loop spans 17 amino acids. The sample holds a few counts of this clonotype. Its antigen is still unknown. Each TCR beta library was made by quantitative 5'-RACE that incorporated molecular barcodes. TCRdb reprocessed the 5' RACE reads with MiXCR, giving one entry per CDR3 protein. The sample comprises 100,000 or so distinct CDR3 sequences, roughly 8.5% of which are singletons, and around 30% rests with the top ten. Study outcomes and limitations: Characteristic of ankylosing spondylitis blood, it appeared, was a TCR beta motif comprising several highly homologous variants. In ankylosing spondylitis patients, matched synovial fluid reportedly showed significant enrichment of disease-linked clones. Disease-linked clones bore a CD8+ phenotype and were relatively rare in peripheral blood.

The sample taken for sequencing was blood, either unsorted or a sorted T cell fraction (not recorded which). The source of this sequence is a male donor with ankylosing spondylitis. This chain joins TRBV19 and TRBJ2-6, with D perhaps matching TRBD1 or TRBD2 (5 bases each). As DNA, the CDR3 is TGTGCCAGTAGTATAGAGGGAGCAGGGTTGTTAGCCAACGTCCTGACTTTC. Encoded protein: CASSIEGAGLLANVLTF.